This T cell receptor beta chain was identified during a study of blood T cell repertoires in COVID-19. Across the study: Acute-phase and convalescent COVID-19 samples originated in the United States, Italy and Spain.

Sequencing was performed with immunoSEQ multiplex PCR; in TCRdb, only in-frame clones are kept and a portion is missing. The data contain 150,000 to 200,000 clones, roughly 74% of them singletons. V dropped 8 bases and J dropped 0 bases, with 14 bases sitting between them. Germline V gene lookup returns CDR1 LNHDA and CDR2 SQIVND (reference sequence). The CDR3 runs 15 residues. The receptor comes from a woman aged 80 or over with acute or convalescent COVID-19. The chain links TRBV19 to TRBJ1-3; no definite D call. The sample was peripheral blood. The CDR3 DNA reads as TGTGCCAGTGGGGAGACGGCCTACTCTGGAAACACCATATATTTT. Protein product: CASGETAYSGNTIYF.